Reported below is one T cell receptor beta chain. This may be a read error, as it is one base from a much larger clone. Amplified material comprised TCR beta CDR3 regions derived from RNA transcripts. HTBI primers primed a first-round RT-PCR, and a second-round multiplex PCR followed. In TCRdb, the multiplex PCR reads were re-called with MiXCR into one record per CDR3 protein. Altogether over 650,000 distinct CDR3 sequences are present, about 41% being singletons, with the ten largest covering more than 3%. This CDR3 is 15 amino acids long. The V and J ends lost 8 bases and 0 bases, in that order; junction bases with no gene match: 10. The germline V gene has CDR1 SNHLY and CDR2 FYNNEI. The data were obtained in a study of Graves' ophthalmopathy and Graves' hyperthyroidism. Clinical symptoms and serum thyroxine were used for diagnosis; TRAb, thyroid ultrasound and orbital computed tomography were also relied on.

The sample taken for sequencing was peripheral blood. The V gene is TRBV2, the J gene TRBJ2-7, with 7 positions matching TRBD1. This TCR derives from an adult man with Graves' ophthalmopathy. CDR3 loop: CASQGTDPSSYEQYF. CDR3 bases: TGTGCCAGCCAAGGGACAGACCCCAGCTCCTACGAGCAGTACTTC.